The 10 T cell receptor beta chains below all came from one sample that was sequenced in a study of blood T cell repertoires in COVID-19 (dated by TCRdb to between 2020 and 2021). Libraries were built with the immunoSEQ multiplex PCR assay. In TCRdb, the immuneACCESS table is reduced to in-frame sequences with V and J assigned. These tables do not hold every clone; where another copy was compared, an unresolved V gene accounts for under half, and the others remain unexplained. The sample table shows approximately 210,000 clones, and around four fifths are seen once. The top ten clones comprise around 7.3% of the sample. The sequenced sample was peripheral blood. The receptor set was obtained from a woman between 45 and 60 years old with active or convalescent COVID-19.

The chain is built from TRBV6-5 and TRBJ1-3; D may be TRBD1 (5 bases). V shed 5 bases and J shed 0 bases, with 11 bases lying between them. The germline CDR1 and CDR2 sequences are MNHEY and SVGAGI. This CDR3 contains 15 residues. In nucleotides, the CDR3 is TGTGCCAGCAGTCTCGACAGCAGCTCTGGAAACACCATATATTTT. Translation gives CASSLDSSSGNTIYF.

The chain uses TRBV5-1 and TRBJ1-5, with 10 bases matching TRBD1. The CDR3 extends over 15 amino acids. Germline CDR1 SGHRS, CDR2 YFSETQ. Losses at the gene ends were 5 bases for V and 4 bases for J; bases not matched to a gene: 6. The CDR3 loop reads CASRLGTGENQPQHF. The CDR3 nucleotides are TGCGCCAGCAGATTAGGGACAGGGGAAAATCAGCCCCAGCATTTT.

This chain links TRBV10-3 with TRBJ2-3, with 7 positions matching TRBD1. The CDR3 consists of 16 residues. Germline V gene lookup returns CDR1 ENHRY and CDR2 SYGVKD. Germline trimming cut 4 bases from V and 0 bases from J; bases unmatched to any gene: 7. CDR3 amino acids: CAISGLDRDSTDTQYF. CDR3 DNA: TGTGCCATCAGTGGGCTTGACAGGGACAGCACAGATACGCAGTATTTT.

The V and J genes are TRBV25-1 and TRBJ2-1; 11 bases agree with TRBD2. CDR1 is MGHDK, CDR2 SYGVNS, per germline. Trimming removed 3 bases from V and 3 bases from J; junction bases left unmatched: 7. CDR3 length: 17 amino acids. This CDR3 is CASSDNVAGGRYNEQFF. Written as DNA, the CDR3 is TGTGCCAGCAGTGACAACGTAGCGGGAGGGCGCTACAATGAGCAGTTCTTC.

This sequence joins TRBV9 and TRBJ2-1; 10 nucleotides match TRBD2. The CDR3 covers 18 residues. CDR1 is SGDLS and CDR2 is YYNGEE in the germline V gene. The V and J ends lost 4 bases and 5 bases, in that order; junction bases with no gene match: 15. The CDR3 nucleotides read TGTGCCAGCAGCCCCCCAGGTCGGAGCGGGAGGGCGGACAATGAGCAGTTCTTC. Amino acids: CASSPPGRSGRADNEQFF.

The chain couples TRBV9 to TRBJ2-1; D ambiguous. The V end lost 0 bases, the J end lost 5 bases, and 12 bases lay between the germline ends. The CDR3 extends over 15 amino acids. CDR1 and CDR2 from the germline V gene are SGDLS and YYNGEE. The CDR3 loop is CASSVEPGWNNEQFF. In DNA form, the CDR3 reads TGTGCCAGCAGCGTAGAACCCGGGTGGAACAATGAGCAGTTCTTC.

This chain joins TRBV7-7 and TRBJ1-1; D is undetermined. CDR1 is SSHAT and CDR2 is FNYEAQ in the germline V gene (reference sequence). The CDR3 extends over 13 amino acids. The V and J ends lost 1 base and 1 base respectively, with 4 bases between them. In DNA form, the CDR3 reads TGTGCCAGCAGCTTAGACACGAACACTGAAGCTTTCTTT. This encodes CASSLDTNTEAFF.

The chain employs TRBV20-1 and TRBJ2-7; D is possibly TRBD1 (5 bases). V was shortened by 3 bases and J by 8 bases, with 11 bases between the two germline ends. The CDR3 runs to 11 residues. Germline CDR1 and CDR2: DFQATT and SNEGSKA (reference sequence). The CDR3 nucleotides read TGCAGTGCTAGTTGGCTGGACAAGCAGTACTTC. Amino acid sequence: CSASWLDKQYF.

V is TRBV19 and J is TRBJ2-3; D is undetermined. This CDR3 contains 12 residues. CDR1 LNHDA and CDR2 SQIVND come from the germline V gene (reference sequence). V lost 11 bases and J 2 bases, leaving 11 bases between the germline ends. The CDR3 DNA sequence: TGTGCCTCAAGGAGTTTCACAGATACGCAGTATTTT. Residues: CASRSFTDTQYF.

This chain links TRBV28 with TRBJ2-7, with D possibly matching TRBD1 (5 bases). Germline-derived CDR1 and CDR2 are MDHEN and SYDVKM. V lost 7 bases and J 7 bases, leaving 14 bases between the germline ends. This CDR3 is built from 12 residues. In DNA form, the CDR3 reads TGTGCCAGCACCCCACCAAGGGGAGAGCAGTACTTC. It specifies CASTPPRGEQYF.